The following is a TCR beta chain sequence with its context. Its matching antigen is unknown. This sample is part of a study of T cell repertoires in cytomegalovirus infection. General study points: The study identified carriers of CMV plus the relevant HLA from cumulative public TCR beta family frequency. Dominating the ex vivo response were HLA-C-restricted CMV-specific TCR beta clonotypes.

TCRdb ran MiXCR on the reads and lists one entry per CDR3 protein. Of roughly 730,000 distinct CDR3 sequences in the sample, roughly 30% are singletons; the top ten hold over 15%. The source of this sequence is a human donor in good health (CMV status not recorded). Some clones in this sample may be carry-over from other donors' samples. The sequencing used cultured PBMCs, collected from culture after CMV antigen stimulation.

CDR3 in amino acids: CASSGSQGPPSPLHF. The CDR3, as DNA: TGTGCCAGCAGTGGGTCGCAGGGGCCGCCATCACCCCTCCACTTT. This chain connects TRBV2 to TRBJ1-6, with D possibly being TRBD1 (6 bases). The CDR3 is 15 residues long. Germline assignment: CDR1 SNHLY and CDR2 FYNNEI. V lost 4 bases, J lost 10 bases, and 17 bases lay in between.